Listed below are T cell receptor beta chains from one sample, sequenced in a study of PD-L1 blockade in urothelial cancer. Data came from immunoSEQ multiplex PCR; TCRdb stores just in-frame clones and leaves some out. This sample has approximately 79,000 clones, with approximately 80% found just once. The sample in question was PBMCs, obtained around atezolizumab (anti-PD-L1) treatment. These TCRs come from a man in his forties with urothelial cancer. The CDR3 runs from the conserved cysteine through the conserved F or W. The D gene is left open where the match is weak. Not all rows give a size; the values are once, few, many and, for expanded clones, a class.

D gene | J gene | clone size | V gene | CDR3 DNA | CDR3 protein
NA | TRBJ1-5 | NA | TRBV5-8 | TGTGCCAGCAGCTTATCAGGGTCAAATCAGCCCCAGCATTTT | CASSLSGSNQPQHF
NA | TRBJ1-1 | NA | TRBV18 | TGTGCCAGCTCACCGGGGGGGGTTGAAGCTTTCTTT | CASSPGGVEAFF
NA | TRBJ2-3 | once | TRBV5-8 | TGTGCCAGCAGCCCGGAGGAGGGGGCCATCCGCTTTACGCAGTATTTT | CASSPEEGAIRFTQYF
NA | TRBJ2-7 | NA | TRBV28 | TGTGCCAGCAGCCAAGGGGTCGAGCAGTACTTC | CASSQGVEQYF
TRBD1 | TRBJ2-2 | NA | TRBV2 | TGTGCCAGCAGTCGGACAGGGGTCACCGGGGAGCTGTTTTTT | CASSRTGVTGELFF
NA | TRBJ1-2 | once | TRBV5-1 | TGCGCCAGCAGCTTAGGGGTCGATGATGGCTACACCTTC | CASSLGVDDGYTF
NA | TRBJ2-1 | NA | TRBV9 | TGTGCCAGCAGCGTAGAAGGCGGGATAGCGGATGAGCAGTTCTTC | CASSVEGGIADEQFF
NA | TRBJ1-2 | NA | TRBV11-2 | TGTGCCAGCAGCTTGGACGGTGGAGGCTATGGCTACACCTTC | CASSLDGGGYGYTF
TRBD1 | TRBJ2-2 | NA | TRBV11-2 | TGTGCCAGCAGGGGACAGGGGGCCGTGAACACCGGGGAGCTGTTTTTT | CASRGQGAVNTGELFF
TRBD2 | TRBJ2-1 | NA | TRBV7-3 | TGTGCCAGCAGCCGTGGGACTAGCGGGGTCAATGAGCAGTTCTTC | CASSRGTSGVNEQFF
NA | TRBJ2-2 | NA | TRBV9 | TGTGCCAGCAGCGTAGGGGGGGGCTCGGGTCCCGGGGAGCTGTTTTTT | CASSVGGGSGPGELFF
TRBD1 | TRBJ1-2 | NA | TRBV11-2 | TGTGCCAGCTGCGACAGGGGGCGCGATGGCTACACCTTC | CASCDRGRDGYTF
TRBD1 | TRBJ2-2 | NA | TRBV6-5 | TGTGCCAGCAGTCCGACAGGGAACCTCGCCGGGGAGCTGTTTTTT | CASSPTGNLAGELFF
NA | TRBJ1-5 | NA | TRBV5-8 | TGTGCCAGCAGCCCCATGCCGGGGCCCCAGCATTTT | CASSPMPGPQHF
NA | TRBJ1-1 | NA | TRBV27 | TGTGCCAGCAGTCCCCAAGAAGAAGGAGGCACCACTGAAGCTTTCTTT | CASSPQEEGGTTEAFF
NA | TRBJ2-2 | NA | TRBV5-6 | TGTGCCAGCAGTCCCACGGGGTGGAGGGACACCGGGGAGCTGTTTTTT | CASSPTGWRDTGELFF
TRBD1 | TRBJ2-1 | NA | TRBV5-1 | TGCGCCAGCAGCCCGGACAGGCCGGGGCGGAGGTTCAATGAGCAGTTCTTC | CASSPDRPGRRFNEQFF
NA | TRBJ1-2 | NA | TRBV5-1 | TGCGCCAGCAGCTACGCGGCCCCTAACTATGGCTACACCTTC | CASSYAAPNYGYTF
NA | TRBJ1-1 | NA | TRBV30 | TGTGCCTGGAGTCGGGGGGGAAGGACTGAAGCTTTCTTT | CAWSRGGRTEAFF
TRBD1 | TRBJ1-5 | once | TRBV6-6 | TGTGCCAGCAGTTATGACAGGGGAGACCAGCCCCAGCATTTT | CASSYDRGDQPQHF
NA | TRBJ1-2 | NA | TRBV28 | TGTGCCAGCAGTCCGACAGGATCCTATGGCTACACCTTC | CASSPTGSYGYTF
NA | TRBJ2-7 | NA | TRBV19 | TGTGCCAGTATCAAAGAGGACGAGCAGTACTTC | CASIKEDEQYF
TRBD2 | TRBJ2-1 | NA | TRBV9 | TGTGCCAGCAGCGCCCAAGGCCTGAGAAGCGGGAGGGCCCGGGAGCAGTTCTTC | CASSAQGLRSGRAREQFF
TRBD2 | TRBJ2-2 | NA | TRBV15 | TGTGCCACCAGCAGAGGAACCCTCTCAACAGCGGGAGAGGCGCTGTTTTTT | CATSRGTLSTAGEALFF
TRBD2 | TRBJ2-7 | NA | TRBV6-5 | TGTGCCAGCAGTTCCAGGGAGGGTAGTACCTACGAGCAGTACTTC | CASSSREGSTYEQYF
NA | TRBJ2-5 | NA | TRBV6-1 | TGTGCCAGCAGTGAAGGAAGGGGGAGAGGTGAGACCCAGTACTTC | CASSEGRGRGETQYF
NA | TRBJ1-1 | NA | TRBV5-4 | TGTGCCAGCAGCTTGGCCAAACAGGGCCGGGGTAACACTGAAGCTTTCTTT | CASSLAKQGRGNTEAFF
TRBD1 | TRBJ1-5 | NA | TRBV2 | TGTGCCAGCAACGATAGGACAGGGGGCCCTCAGCCCCAGCATTTT | CASNDRTGGPQPQHF
NA | TRBJ1-2 | once | TRBV5-4 | TGTGCCAGCAGCCCGGAGGGCGACGGGACCGTTGGCTACACCTTC | CASSPEGDGTVGYTF
TRBD1 | TRBJ1-3 | NA | TRBV7-9 | TGTGCCAGCAGCCGAACAGGGGGCGACACCATATATTTT | CASSRTGGDTIYF
NA | TRBJ1-2 | once | TRBV19 | TGTGCCAGTACTCCCGGGAGTGACTATGGCTACACCTTC | CASTPGSDYGYTF
NA | TRBJ2-1 | medium-sized | TRBV9 | TGTGCCAGCAGCTATTCTAGCGTTTACAATGAGCAGTTCTTC | CASSYSSVYNEQFF
NA | TRBJ1-4 | NA | TRBV19 | TGTGCCAGTAGTATAGGAGTCGCGGGTTACGAAAAACTGTTTTTT | CASSIGVAGYEKLFF
NA | TRBJ2-5 | NA | TRBV7-2 | TGTGCCAGCAGTAGGGCCGAAGGGACTTCCCAGTACTTC | CASSRAEGTSQYF
NA | TRBJ2-5 | NA | TRBV19 | TGTGCCAGTAGTCTCGGGACCACTCGCGGGGACACCCAGTACTTC | CASSLGTTRGDTQYF
TRBD1 | TRBJ2-2 | NA | TRBV9 | TGTGCCAGCAGCCCCCGGACAGGGGGTATCGGGGAGCTGTTTTTT | CASSPRTGGIGELFF
TRBD1 | TRBJ1-5 | NA | TRBV19 | TGTGCCAGTACCAGGGGTGGGACAGGTTACAATCAGCCCCAGCATTTT | CASTRGGTGYNQPQHF
TRBD1 | TRBJ2-7 | NA | TRBV6-6 | TGTGCCAGCAGTTACTCGGCAGGGGGCGGATACGAGCAGTACTTC | CASSYSAGGGYEQYF
NA | TRBJ1-5 | NA | TRBV4-3 | TGCGCCAGCAGCCGAGACTTCTATAGCAATCAGCCCCAGCATTTT | CASSRDFYSNQPQHF
TRBD2 | TRBJ2-7 | NA | TRBV19 | TGTGCCAGTAGTCTAGCGGGAGGGCCTTCCTACGAGCAGTACTTC | CASSLAGGPSYEQYF
NA | TRBJ2-3 | NA | TRBV7-3 | TGTGCCAGCAGCTTGAGGGGGGGAAGCACAGATACGCAGTATTTT | CASSLRGGSTDTQYF
NA | TRBJ1-4 | NA | TRBV4-1 | TGCGCCAGCAGCCAAGCCCGGGGAGAAAAACTGTTTTTT | CASSQARGEKLFF
NA | TRBJ2-3 | NA | TRBV27 | TGTGCCAGCAGTCTCCAGGGGAAGACAGATACGCAGTATTTT | CASSLQGKTDTQYF
NA | TRBJ2-7 | NA | TRBV7-2 | TGTGCCAGCAGCTTAGTCCTAGGAGATGGCGAGCAGTACTTC | CASSLVLGDGEQYF
TRBD1 | TRBJ2-1 | NA | TRBV27 | TGTGCCAGCAGTCGGACAGGCTCCTACAATGAGCAGTTCTTC | CASSRTGSYNEQFF
NA | TRBJ1-1 | NA | TRBV28 | TGTGCCAGCAATAACGCGGGGGCTGGGTTGGCTTTCTTT | CASNNAGAGLAFF
NA | TRBJ1-3 | few | TRBV9 | TGTGCCAGCAGCGCCGACCTCCGGGGAGCTGGAAACACCATATATTTT | CASSADLRGAGNTIYF
NA | TRBJ2-7 | NA | TRBV5-5 | TGTGCCAGCAGCCGCTCGTCGGGCGAGCAGTACTTC | CASSRSSGEQYF
TRBD2 | TRBJ2-1 | NA | TRBV7-3 | TGTGCCAGCAGCTTAGCACTAGCGGGGGCCAATGAGCAGTTCTTC | CASSLALAGANEQFF
NA | TRBJ2-5 | NA | TRBV5-1 | TGCGCCAGCAGCTTCGCCTTAGCAGACGGGACCCAGTACTTC | CASSFALADGTQYF
TRBD2 | TRBJ2-7 | NA | TRBV11-2 | TGTGCCAGCAGCGCACTTAAACTAGCGGCGAGCTCCTACGAGCAGTACTTC | CASSALKLAASSYEQYF
TRBD2 | TRBJ2-7 | NA | TRBV27 | TGTGCCAGCAGTTTTCTTTCGCTAGCGGGAGTCTCTGACGAGCAGTACTTC | CASSFLSLAGVSDEQYF
TRBD1 | TRBJ1-1 | NA | TRBV7-9 | TGTGCCAGCAGCTGGACAGGGGAGGGTCCGACGGCTTTCTTT | CASSWTGEGPTAFF
TRBD1 | TRBJ1-1 | NA | TRBV11-1 | TGTGCCAGCAGCCTATGGACAGGGAACACTGAAGCTTTCTTT | CASSLWTGNTEAFF
TRBD1 | TRBJ2-7 | NA | TRBV27 | TGTGCCAGCACCCACGGGACAGGGATAAACGAGCAGTACTTC | CASTHGTGINEQYF
NA | TRBJ2-1 | NA | TRBV11-2 | TGTGCCAGCCGTTCTAGCGAGCCCTACAATGAGCAGTTCTTC | CASRSSEPYNEQFF
NA | TRBJ2-3 | few | TRBV28 | TGTGCCAGCAGTACGGTCTCCACCCCGGCAGATACGCAGTATTTT | CASSTVSTPADTQYF